Below, one T cell receptor beta chain is given with its context. The antigen remains unidentified. All donors provided no fewer than one pre-ART and no fewer than two post-ART PBMC samples. The entry originates in a study of long-term antiretroviral therapy in people with HIV. Study-level findings and limits: Among HIV repertoires, CDR3 length ranges were narrower than those of controls. Blood in the study was drawn between the mid-2000s and the late 2010s, possibly under older ART regimens, which may be less effective than current ones. Missing from the dataset were any data on ART adherence, viral resistance or therapy changes.

The CDR3 runs to 12 residues. Germline loops: CDR1 SNHLY, CDR2 FYNNEI. V dropped 1 base and J dropped 4 bases, with 4 bases sitting between them. With survey level as its setting, the immunoSEQ assay was v3.0. TCRdb keeps only in-frame clones here, not all; method: immunoSEQ multiplex PCR. The sample comprises around 25,000 clones, around 86% of which are singletons, and approximately 15% rests with the top ten. The origin of this receptor is a woman aged 18-29 years with HIV. The rearrangement links TRBV2 to TRBJ1-2, with D unresolved. The sample here was unsorted PBMCs, taken at the start of antiretroviral therapy, before treatment. In nucleotides, the CDR3 is TGTGCCAGCAGTGAAGGCAGCTATGGCTACACCTTC. Amino acids: CASSEGSYGYTF.